This T cell receptor beta chain was obtained from a study of T cells after yellow fever vaccination. Whole-study findings and limits: Booster sampling recovered most clones from primary vaccination (96% CD4, roughly 86% CD8). Contamination of FACS-sorted repertoires by abundant clonotypes from the bulk population could occur.

Turning to this clonotype: Its antigen is unknown. Compared with germline, one end of the junction differs, possibly owing to a read error.

TCRdb used MiXCR to reprocess the 5' RACE reads, holding one entry per CDR3 protein. Of 200,000 to 250,000 distinct CDR3 sequences listed, 6.9% were seen once; the top ten hold about 0.85%. The CDR3 is made up of 16 amino acids. Germline CDR1 and CDR2: LGHDT and YNNKEL (reference sequence). Sequencing used CD4+ T cells sorted from PBMCs, obtained 15 days after the yellow fever booster vaccination. The rearrangement joins TRBV3-1 to TRBJ1-1; TRBD1 matches 11 bases. This sequence originates from a young man who received the YFV17D yellow fever vaccine. The CDR3 bases are TGTACCAGCAGCCAAGGGACAGGGGGTGGTTACACTGAAGCTTTCTTT. This sequence encodes CTSSQGTGGGYTEAFF.